This T cell receptor (beta chain) was profiled in a study of Ad26.COV2.S vaccination and SARS-CoV-2 variants. About the research overall: Once or twice, 56 days apart, Ad26.COV2.S was delivered intramuscularly. Study observations and caveats: Marked by substantial breadth, spike-specific CD8+ and CD4+ T cell responses were reportedly seen after vaccination. Placebo recipients showed lower spike-specific TCR breadth than vaccinees.

Sequencing was performed with immunoSEQ multiplex PCR; in TCRdb, only in-frame clones are kept and a portion is missing. In the table there are some 250,000 clones, 88% of which are singletons. Notes on this clone: The antigen is undetermined.

Treatment specified: about 20 received Ad26.COV2.S at low or high dose, single or two shots; a few received placebo; per-sample allocation not given. The samples were gathered on day 63 after the first injection of vaccine or placebo. It was Wuhan-strain SARS-CoV-2 spike that the Ad26 vaccine vector expressed. The CDR3 consists of 12 residues. Trimming took 3 bases from V and 2 from J, leaving 5 bases between them. CDR1 and CDR2 from the germline V gene are KGHSH and LQKENI. Specimen: peripheral blood, collected in a trial of Ad26.COV2.S vaccine versus placebo. The TCR comes from a person between 18 and 65 years old who received the Ad26.COV2.S COVID-19 vaccine or a placebo. The chain combines TRBV18 with TRBJ2-7; D is unresolved. CDR3 nucleotide sequence: TGTGCCAGCTCACCCTCCCCCTACGAGCAGTACTTC. Its protein is CASSPSPYEQYF.